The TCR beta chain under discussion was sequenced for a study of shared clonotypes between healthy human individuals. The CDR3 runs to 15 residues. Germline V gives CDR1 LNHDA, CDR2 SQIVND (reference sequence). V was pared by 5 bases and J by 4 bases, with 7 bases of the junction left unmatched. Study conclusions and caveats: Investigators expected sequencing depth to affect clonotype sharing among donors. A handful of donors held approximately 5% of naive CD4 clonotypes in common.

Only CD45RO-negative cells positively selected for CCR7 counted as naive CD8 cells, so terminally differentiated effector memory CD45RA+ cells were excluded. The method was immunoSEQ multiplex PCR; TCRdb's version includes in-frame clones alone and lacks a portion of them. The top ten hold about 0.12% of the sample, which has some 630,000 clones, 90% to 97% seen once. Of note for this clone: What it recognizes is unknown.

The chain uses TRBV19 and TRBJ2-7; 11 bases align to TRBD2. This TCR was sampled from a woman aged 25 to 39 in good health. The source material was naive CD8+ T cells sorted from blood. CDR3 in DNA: TGTGCCAGTAGTCCCCTAGCGGGAGGTTGGTACGAGCAGTACTTC. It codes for CASSPLAGGWYEQYF.